This T cell receptor (beta chain) was captured by sequencing in a study of CD8 T cells in Susac syndrome. Germline lookup yields CDR1 GTSNPN and CDR2 SVGIG (reference sequence). This CDR3 contains 11 residues. Trimming shortened V by 4 bases and J by 7 bases, and 10 bases separated the two germline ends. Reverse transcription of roughly 0.45 to 1 ug RNA used random hexamers. TCR beta CDR3 was amplified by immunoSEQ covering 54 Vbeta and 13 Jbeta. TCRdb itself ran the immunoSEQ multiplex PCR reads through MiXCR, one entry per CDR3 protein. The sample comprises around 140,000 distinct CDR3 sequences, less than 95% of which are singletons, and over 0.07% rests with the top ten. Details on this clonotype: Its antigen is not known.

Blood CD8+ and CD4+ T cells underwent high-throughput TCR beta sequencing. Findings and limits, study-wide: Only a relatively small number of individuals were included in the TCR sequencing and HLA analysis.

Source material: CD4+ T cells from PBMCs. The V call is TRBV30, the J call TRBJ1-1; D gene unclear. The receptor was derived from a human donor in good health. CDR3 DNA sequence: TGTGCCTGGAATGACGGCGGTGAAGCTTTCTTT. It codes for CAWNDGGEAFF. The full variable domain, in which reference TRBV30 and TRBJ1-1 provide the parts outside the CDR3, is SQTIHQWPATLVQPVGSPLSLECTVEGTSNPNLYWYRQAAGRGLQLLFYSVGIGQISSEVPQNLSASRPQDRQFILSSKKLLLSDSGFYLCAWNDGGEAFFGQGTRLTVV.